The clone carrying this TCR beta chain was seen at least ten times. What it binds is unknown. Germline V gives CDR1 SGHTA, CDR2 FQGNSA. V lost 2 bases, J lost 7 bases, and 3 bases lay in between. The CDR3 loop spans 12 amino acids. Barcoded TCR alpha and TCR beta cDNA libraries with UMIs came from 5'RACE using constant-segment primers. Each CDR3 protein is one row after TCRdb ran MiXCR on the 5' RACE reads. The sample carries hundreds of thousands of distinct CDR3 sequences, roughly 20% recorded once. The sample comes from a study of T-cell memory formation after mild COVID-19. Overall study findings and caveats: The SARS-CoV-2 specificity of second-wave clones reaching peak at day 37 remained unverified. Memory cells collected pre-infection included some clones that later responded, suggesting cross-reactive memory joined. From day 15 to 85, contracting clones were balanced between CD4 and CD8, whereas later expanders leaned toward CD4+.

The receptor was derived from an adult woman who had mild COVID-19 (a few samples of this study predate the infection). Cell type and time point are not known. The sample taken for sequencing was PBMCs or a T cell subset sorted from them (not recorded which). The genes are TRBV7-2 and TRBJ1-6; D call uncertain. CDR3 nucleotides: TGTGCCAGCAGCTTAACGAATTCACCCCTCCACTTT. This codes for CASSLTNSPLHF.